The next 5 T cell receptor beta chains were all read from a single sample in a study of metastatic and nonmetastatic thyroid tumors. TCRdb recomputed clones from the PCR reads via MiXCR. The top ten clones hold about 3.3% of a sample with about 47,000 clones, around 25% of them seen once. Thyroid surgery was performed in patients who had received no treatment beforehand. The material sequenced was blood. The receptors originated from a male donor with papillary thyroid cancer or a benign thyroid nodule (not recorded which). Some clones in this sample may be carry-over from other donors' samples.

V is TRBV7-9 and J is TRBJ2-1; unclear D gene. The CDR3 consists of 12 residues. Trimming removed 5 bases from V and 8 bases from J, with 10 bases in between. In germline, CDR1 is SEHNR, CDR2 FQNEAQ (reference sequence). The CDR3 nucleotides are TGTGCCAGCAGCCCGGATTACTATGAGCAGTTCTTC. Its translation: CASSPDYYEQFF.

This clone was seen more than once but under ten times. This rearrangement joins TRBV14 to TRBJ1-4; D not certain. The CDR3 loop spans 16 amino acids. Germline lookup yields CDR1 SGHDN and CDR2 FVKESK. Trimming took 4 bases from V and 5 from J, leaving 17 bases between them. CDR3 amino acids: CASSRPGGGSNEKLFF. The CDR3 DNA follows: TGTGCCAGCAGCCGACCAGGCGGAGGGTCGAATGAAAAACTGTTTTTT.

This clone has ten or more counts. This chain uses TRBV29-1 with TRBJ1-2, with no clear D. From germline, CDR1 is SQVTM and CDR2 ANQGSEA. The CDR3 spans 14 residues. The V end lost 5 bases, the J end lost 4 bases, and 17 bases lay between the germline ends. The CDR3 sequence is CSVNGAGYGYGYTF. As DNA, the CDR3 is TGCAGCGTTAACGGTGCGGGGTACGGCTATGGCTACACCTTC.

With regard to this clone: One junction end does not reproduce the germline sequence, and a read error may be involved. The chain uses TRBV5-1 and TRBJ1-3; D call uncertain. This CDR3 region has 13 residues. The germline V gene encodes CDR1 SGHRS and CDR2 YFSETQ. As DNA, the CDR3 is TGCGCCAACAGCTTGTGCCCAGGCAACACCATATATTTT. Translation gives CANSLCPGNTIYF.

This clone is medium-sized (0.01 to 0.1%) by share. The chain recombines TRBV18 with TRBJ2-2; D perhaps matches TRBD2 (5 bases). Looked up from germline, CDR1 is KGHSH and CDR2 is LQKENI. The CDR3 is made up of 15 amino acids. Trimming stripped 3 bases from V and 1 base from J, with 9 bases between. The CDR3 reads CASSPSRENTGELFF. In DNA form, the CDR3 reads TGTGCCAGCTCACCCTCGAGGGAGAACACCGGGGAGCTGTTTTTT.